Presented here are 30 T cell receptor beta chains from one specimen sequenced in a study of PD-1 blockade in mismatch repair-deficient tumors. Repertoires were generated with immunoSEQ multiplex PCR, while TCRdb's copy carries only in-frame clones and drops some. This sample has tens of thousands of clones, with about 87% found just once. Source: peripheral blood, taken 52 weeks after starting pembrolizumab. These receptors came from an adult with mismatch repair-deficient cancer.

The chain joins TRBV10-3 to TRBJ2-1; D gene uncertain. The V end lost 10 bases, the J end lost 8 bases, and 12 bases lay between the germline ends. Germline lookup yields CDR1 ENHRY and CDR2 SYGVKD. The CDR3 sequence is 11 residues long. CDR3 sequence reads: CATQTPDEQFF. Here the CDR3 DNA reads TGTGCCACCCAGACCCCGGATGAGCAGTTCTTC.

CDR3 sequence reads: CASSPRTSVFTDTQYF. In DNA, the CDR3 is TGTGCCAGCAGTCCGAGGACTAGCGTCTTCACAGATACGCAGTATTTT. The chain employs TRBV2 and TRBJ2-3, with 9 positions matching TRBD2. The germline V gene encodes CDR1 SNHLY and CDR2 FYNNEI. The CDR3 totals 16 residues. The J segment lost 2 bases and the V segment lost 5 bases, leaving 8 bases of the junction unmatched.

The chain combines TRBV7-8 with TRBJ2-1; tentatively, D is TRBD1 (5 bases). V shed 6 bases and J shed 0 bases, with 15 bases lying between them. Germline CDR1 reads SGHVS; CDR2 reads FQNEAQ. The CDR3 has 16 amino acids. DNA of the CDR3: TGTGCCAGCAGGATGGGGCGTGTGAGCTCCTACAATGAGCAGTTCTTC. It encodes CASRMGRVSSYNEQFF.

The rearrangement joins TRBV19 to TRBJ2-2; D unresolved. Trimming cost V 5 bases and J 7 bases, with 14 bases left between them. Germline CDR1 reads LNHDA; CDR2 reads SQIVND (reference sequence). The CDR3 length is 14 residues. CDR3 amino acids: CASSLELGGGELFF. The CDR3 DNA is TGTGCCAGTAGTCTTGAGTTAGGCGGCGGGGAGCTGTTTTTT.

The chain employs TRBV27 and TRBJ1-1; 8 bases are a match to TRBD1. The CDR3 is 14 amino acids. Germline lookup yields CDR1 MNHEY and CDR2 SMNVEV (reference sequence). The trim removed 6 bases at V and 5 bases at J, leaving 8 bases unmatched. CDR3 DNA sequence: TGTGCCAGCAGGATACAGGGGGGCGGTACTGAAGCTTTCTTT. Its translation: CASRIQGGGTEAFF.

This clone was seen just once. J is TRBJ2-4 and V is TRBV10-3, with 7 bases matching TRBD1. Germline V gene lookup returns CDR1 ENHRY and CDR2 SYGVKD. V gave up 3 bases and J gave up 6 bases; unmatched junction bases: 8. There are 15 residues in the CDR3. The DNA of the CDR3 is TGTGCCATCAGTGATGTTAGGGACAGTGGAAACATTCAGTACTTC. This gives the protein CAISDVRDSGNIQYF.

This clone occurred a few times. The V gene is TRBV5-4, the J gene TRBJ2-7; 8 bases fit TRBD2. Unmatched junction bases numbered 4, after V lost 0 bases and J lost 2 bases. CDR3 size: 15 residues. Germline V gene data show CDR1 as SGHNT and CDR2 as YYREEE (reference sequence). The CDR3 region is CASSLGSGRAYEQYF. In nucleotides, the CDR3 is TGTGCCAGCAGCTTGGGTTCCGGGAGGGCCTACGAGCAGTACTTC.

This rearrangement joins TRBV4-3 to TRBJ1-4; D call uncertain. This CDR3 has 14 amino acids. V was cut by 0 bases and J by 7 bases, with 9 bases left in between. CDR1 is LGHNA, CDR2 YSLEER, per germline. The CDR3 nucleotides are TGCGCCAGCAGCCAAGAAAGATTATCTGAAAAACTGTTTTTT. This sequence encodes CASSQERLSEKLFF.

The gene calls are TRBV4-3 and TRBJ2-2; perhaps D is TRBD1 or TRBD2 (6 bases each). The V gene's germline CDR1 is LGHNA and CDR2 YSLEER. There are 16 residues in the CDR3. Trimming took 0 bases from V and 6 from J, leaving 14 bases between them. In DNA form, the CDR3 reads TGCGCCAGCAGCCAAGATCACGAACGGGGGCCCGGGGAGCTGTTTTTT. This gives the protein CASSQDHERGPGELFF.

The chain employs TRBV6-6 and TRBJ2-5; D is ambiguous. Germline V CDR1 and CDR2: MNHNY, SVGAGI (reference sequence). CDR3 length equals 14 residues. V dropped 4 bases and J dropped 2 bases, with 11 bases sitting between them. The DNA of the CDR3 is TGTGCCAGCAGTTCCTCCCACCGACAAGAGACCCAGTACTTC. Translating gives CASSSSHRQETQYF.

This chain uses TRBV7-9 with TRBJ2-1; D unclear. The V and J ends lost 5 bases and 9 bases respectively, with 8 bases between them. Germline CDR1 reads SEHNR; CDR2 reads FQNEAQ (reference sequence). CDR3 length: 11 amino acids. The CDR3 DNA follows: TGTGCCAGCAGCCCAGGCCCTGAGCAGTTCTTC. It is translated as CASSPGPEQFF.

The chain combines TRBV27 with TRBJ2-5, with TRBD2 matching over 16 bases. This CDR3 has 19 residues. CDR1 MNHEY and CDR2 SMNVEV come from the germline V gene (reference sequence). Trimming took 6 bases from V and 4 from J; bases not matched to a gene: 14. CDR3 DNA: TGTGCCAGCAGGGCCGGGACTAGCGGGAGGGGGTGGTCAACAGAGACCCAGTACTTC. It translates to CASRAGTSGRGWSTETQYF.

V usage is TRBV28 and J usage is TRBJ2-7, with TRBD1 matching 7 bases. The V and J ends lost 5 bases and 4 bases, in that order; junction bases with no gene match: 5. This CDR3 is built from 13 residues. Germline V gene lookup returns CDR1 MDHEN and CDR2 SYDVKM. DNA of the CDR3: TGTGCCAGCAGTAGCCTGACAGGGTACGAGCAGTACTTC. Amino acid sequence: CASSSLTGYEQYF. Based on the CDR3 plus reference TRBV28 and TRBJ2-7, the full variable domain is DVKVTQSSRYLVKRTGEKVFLECVQDMDHENMFWYRQDPGLGLRLIYFSYDVKMKEKGDIPEGYSVSREKKERFSLILESASTNQTSMYLCASSSLTGYEQYFGPGTRLTVT.

J is TRBJ2-7 and V is TRBV4-1; D tentatively fits TRBD1 or TRBD2 (5 bases each). V lost 1 base and J lost 3, with 13 bases in between. CDR1 is MGHRA and CDR2 is YSYEKL in the germline V gene. The CDR3 runs 15 residues. CDR3 nucleotides: TGCGCCAGCAGCCAAGCCCGGGACCCTATCTACGAGCAGTACTTC. Its protein is CASSQARDPIYEQYF.

On this clone itself: This specimen includes other DNA sequences encoding the same CDR3. The V call is TRBV9, the J call TRBJ2-2, with D unclear. CDR1 is SGDLS, CDR2 YYNGEE, per germline. The CDR3 extends over 13 amino acids. The V and J ends lost 0 bases and 2 bases respectively, with 2 bases between them. The CDR3 loop is CASSVGNTGELFF. DNA for the CDR3: TGTGCCAGCAGCGTAGGAAACACCGGGGAGCTGTTTTTT.

This chain joins TRBV13 and TRBJ2-6; the D is unclear. The CDR3 length is 13 residues. Germline assignment: CDR1 PRHDT and CDR2 FYEKMQ (reference sequence). V was cut by 8 bases and J by 0 bases, with 5 bases left in between. This CDR3 is CASDISGANVLTF. The CDR3 DNA is TGTGCCAGCGATATCTCTGGGGCCAACGTCCTGACTTTC.

V and J are TRBV9 and TRBJ2-7; 8 bases map to TRBD2. Trimming removed 0 bases from V and 3 bases from J; junction bases left unmatched: 5. This CDR3 has 15 amino acids. CDR1 and CDR2 (germline): SGDLS, YYNGEE. In nucleotides, the CDR3 is TGTGCCAGCAGCGTAGGGAGCGGGAGCTTCTACGAGCAGTACTTC. Amino acids: CASSVGSGSFYEQYF.

The chain couples TRBV27 to TRBJ2-6; D gene ambiguous. The CDR3 is made up of 16 amino acids. V dropped 3 bases and J dropped 2 bases, with 11 bases sitting between them. Germline lookup yields CDR1 MNHEY and CDR2 SMNVEV (reference sequence). The CDR3: CASSFVRFTGANVLTF. The CDR3 DNA reads as TGTGCCAGCAGTTTTGTCAGATTCACTGGGGCCAACGTCCTGACTTTC. Filled out from reference TRBV27 and TRBJ2-6, the complete variable domain reads EAQVTQNPRYLITVTGKKLTVTCSQNMNHEYMSWYRQDPGLGLRQIYYSMNVEVTDKGDVPEGYKVSRKEKRNFPLILESPSPNQTSLYFCASSFVRFTGANVLTFGAGSRLTVL.

The rearrangement uses TRBV29-1 and TRBJ2-7, with 12 bases matching TRBD2. Unmatched junction bases numbered 9, after V lost 3 bases and J lost 3 bases. The CDR3 extends over 16 amino acids. Germline V gives CDR1 SQVTM, CDR2 ANQGSEA. The CDR3 nucleotides are TGCAGCGTTGAGCACCGCTCGACTAGCGGGAGCTACGAGCAGTACTTC. This sequence encodes CSVEHRSTSGSYEQYF.

The gene calls are TRBV7-9 and TRBJ2-2; 9 nucleotides agree with TRBD1. The germline CDR1 and CDR2 sequences are SEHNR and FQNEAQ (reference sequence). The CDR3 totals 17 residues. Unmatched junction bases numbered 10, after V lost 5 bases and J lost 3 bases. CDR3 bases: TGTGCCAGCAGCGATAGAACAGGGGGCGCCGACACCGGGGAGCTGTTTTTT. Amino acid sequence: CASSDRTGGADTGELFF.

The chain has TRBV4-3 and TRBJ2-7, with D tentatively TRBD1 or TRBD2 (5 bases each). Trimming left V 4 bases short and J 9 bases short, with 19 bases between. Germline V gene lookup returns CDR1 LGHNA and CDR2 YSLEER. The CDR3 runs to 14 residues. CDR3 sequence (DNA): TGCGCCAGCAGCCGAGAAGACGGGGACCCCGGGCAGTACTTC. Its protein product is CASSREDGDPGQYF.

This chain uses TRBV5-4 with TRBJ1-4, with D maybe TRBD1 (5 bases). Trimming cost V 10 bases and J 3 bases, with 22 bases left between them. The germline V gene encodes CDR1 SGHNT and CDR2 YYREEE (reference sequence). The CDR3 is 16 residues long. The CDR3, as DNA: TGTGCCTGCTGCTTGGGGGGTCGGGGGTCTAATGAAAAACTGTTTTTT. It encodes CACCLGGRGSNEKLFF.

The rearrangement links TRBV11-2 to TRBJ2-5; 7 bases line up with TRBD2. The junction had 4 bases not matched to a gene; V was cut back by 5 bases and J by 1 base. The CDR3 runs to 14 residues. CDR1 and CDR2 from the germline V gene are SGHAT and FQNNGV. DNA for the CDR3: TGTGCCAGCAGCGAACTAGCGCTCCAAGAGACCCAGTACTTC. Its protein product is CASSELALQETQYF.

The genes are TRBV6-6 and TRBJ1-1; D gene unclear. The germline V gene has CDR1 MNHNY and CDR2 SVGAGI (reference sequence). The V and J ends lost 2 bases and 1 base respectively, with 5 bases between them. CDR3 size: 13 residues. The CDR3 is CASSYRANTEAFF. In DNA, the CDR3 is TGTGCCAGCAGTTACCGGGCGAACACTGAAGCTTTCTTT.

This chain links TRBV6-5 with TRBJ1-2; D ambiguous. Deletions cut 6 bases from V and 0 bases from J, with 11 bases between. CDR3 length: 14 residues. CDR1 is MNHEY, CDR2 SVGAGI, per germline. The CDR3 region has the DNA TGTGCCAGCAGCCCCGACGGAGCTAACTATGGCTACACCTTC. Its protein product is CASSPDGANYGYTF.

The CDR3 loop is CASSAEVGDTQYF. DNA for the CDR3: TGTGCCAGCAGTGCTGAGGTAGGGGATACGCAGTATTTT. The chain couples TRBV2 to TRBJ2-3; D is ambiguous. The CDR3 has 13 residues. The ends were cut back, 4 bases at V and 6 bases at J, with 11 bases in the middle. Germline loops: CDR1 SNHLY, CDR2 FYNNEI.

This clone came up a few times. For the CDR3, the DNA is TGTGCCAGCAGCTTGTTAGGGGAGTATGAGCAGTTCTTC. It is translated as CASSLLGEYEQFF. The chain employs TRBV5-5 and TRBJ2-1, with D perhaps assigned TRBD1 or TRBD2 (5 bases each). Trimming cost V 1 base and J 8 bases, with 10 bases left between them. Germline V CDR1 and CDR2: SGHKS, YYEKEE (reference sequence). The CDR3 is 13 residues long.

V usage is TRBV6-1 and J usage is TRBJ2-7, with 10 bases lining up with TRBD2. Germline trimming cut 6 bases from V and 4 bases from J; bases unmatched to any gene: 9. Germline V gene data show CDR1 as MNHNS and CDR2 as SASEGT. The CDR3 contains 15 residues. CDR3 nucleotide sequence: TGTGCCAGCAGCCTGCCCCTACTAGCGGGATACGAGCAGTACTTC. This sequence encodes CASSLPLLAGYEQYF.

Only a few counts were recorded for this clone. The rearrangement uses TRBV4-2 and TRBJ2-2; D remains unclear. CDR1 and CDR2 from the germline V gene are LGHNA and YNFKEQ. Between the trimmed V and J ends, which lost 4 bases and 9 bases, there was a span of 9 bases. CDR3 size: 12 residues. The CDR3 sequence: CASSPNSRELFF. DNA for the CDR3: TGTGCCAGCAGCCCAAATTCCAGGGAGCTGTTTTTT.

This rearrangement joins TRBV13 to TRBJ2-7; D not certain. The CDR3 is 16 residues long. Trimming stripped 3 bases from V and 2 bases from J, with 17 bases between. Germline-derived CDR1 and CDR2 are PRHDT and FYEKMQ (reference sequence). CDR3 amino acids: CASSFVVSEAPYEQYF. For the CDR3, the DNA is TGTGCCAGCAGCTTCGTGGTCTCGGAAGCCCCCTACGAGCAGTACTTC. Full variable domain (missing parts from reference TRBV13 and TRBJ2-7): AAGVIQSPRHLIKEKRETATLKCYPIPRHDTVYWYQQGPGQDPQFLISFYEKMQSDKGSIPDRFSAQQFSDYHSELNMSSLELGDSALYFCASSFVVSEAPYEQYFGPGTRLTVT.